The 10 T cell receptor beta chains below all came from one sample that was sequenced in a study of response to subunit inactivated influenza vaccine. TCRdb used MiXCR to reprocess the RT-PCR reads, holding one entry per CDR3 protein. The repertoire holds about 540,000 distinct CDR3 sequences, with less than 25% as singletons. These data were likewise used in another study, on T cells expressing NK-cell markers. That work adds: 5'RACE template switching built TCR beta cDNA with unique molecular identifiers.

The material sequenced was CD4+ T cells sorted from PBMCs, taken 11 to 12 days after vaccination. Receptor source: a man aged 45-65 years who received an inactivated influenza vaccine.

The genes are TRBV20-1 and TRBJ2-5, with no clear D. This CDR3 is built from 14 residues. The germline gives CDR1 DFQATT, CDR2 SNEGSKA (reference sequence). With 5 bases removed from V and 5 bases from J, the gap between germline ends came to 18 bases. The CDR3 DNA follows: TGCAGTGCTTACATTCCGGGCCTAGGGGAGACCCAGTACTTC. Its translation: CSAYIPGLGETQYF.

This clonotype was seen only a few times. The V and J genes are TRBV12-3 or TRBV12-4 and TRBJ2-1, with a tentative D call TRBD2 (6 bases). This CDR3 contains 14 residues. The ends were cut back, 5 bases at V and 4 bases at J, with 12 bases in the middle. CDR3 in DNA: TGTGCCAGCAGTCAAATAGCGGCGTACAATGAGCAGTTCTTC. Encoded protein: CASSQIAAYNEQFF.

V usage is TRBV7-2 and J usage is TRBJ1-5, with a possible D match to TRBD1 (6 bases). Germline V gene data show CDR1 as SGHTA and CDR2 as FQGNSA. Trimming stripped 6 bases from V and 3 bases from J, with 15 bases between. This CDR3 comprises 15 residues. Here the CDR3 reads CASRPREGDNQPQHF. As DNA, the CDR3 is TGTGCCAGCAGACCCCGAGAGGGGGACAATCAGCCCCAGCATTTT.

This clonotype has just a few counts. V is TRBV6-6 and J is TRBJ2-3; D is possibly TRBD2 (6 bases). Germline V gene lookup returns CDR1 MNHNY and CDR2 SVGAGI (reference sequence). V lost 4 bases and J 10 bases, leaving 12 bases between the germline ends. CDR3 length: 12 amino acids. The DNA for the CDR3 is TGTGCCAGCAGTTTCGAGCGGGTGGCGCAGTATTTT. The encoded protein is CASSFERVAQYF.

This clonotype was seen a single time. The chain uses TRBV20-1 and TRBJ2-7; 8 nucleotides match TRBD1. Germline CDR1 reads DFQATT; CDR2 reads SNEGSKA (reference sequence). This CDR3 spans 12 amino acids. Unmatched junction bases numbered 1, after V lost 1 base and J lost 5 bases. The CDR3 sequence: CSARVQGDEQYF. DNA for the CDR3: TGCAGTGCTAGAGTACAGGGGGACGAGCAGTACTTC.

There are a few counts of this clonotype. The chain combines TRBV5-1 with TRBJ1-3, with unresolved D. The CDR3 sequence is 15 residues long. Germline V lookup: CDR1 SGHRS, CDR2 YFSETQ. V shed 0 bases and J shed 0 bases, with 7 bases lying between them. The CDR3 coding sequence is TGCGCCAGCAGCTTGGTTCTCGGCTCTGGAAACACCATATATTTT. It codes for CASSLVLGSGNTIYF.

This clonotype was picked up a small number of times. V usage is TRBV4-1 and J usage is TRBJ2-4, with 8 bases that match TRBD1. The CDR3 sequence is 16 residues long. Germline V gives CDR1 MGHRA, CDR2 YSYEKL. J was trimmed by 0 bases and V by 1 base; bases with no gene match: 2. This CDR3 is CASSQGQGIAKNIQYF. Written as DNA, the CDR3 is TGCGCCAGCAGCCAAGGACAGGGGATAGCCAAAAACATTCAGTACTTC.

This clonotype was seen only a few times. J is TRBJ2-3 and V is TRBV5-1; D not resolved. Germline V gene sequence: CDR1 SGHRS, CDR2 YFSETQ. The ends were cut back, 1 base at V and 0 bases at J, with 9 bases in the middle. The length of the CDR3 is 15 residues. CDR3 amino acids: CASSLRTDSTDTQYF. CDR3 nucleotide sequence: TGCGCCAGCAGCTTGCGGACGGACAGCACAGATACGCAGTATTTT.

The chain has TRBV4-1 and TRBJ2-6, with 7 bases identical to TRBD1. The length of the CDR3 is 20 residues. Germline V lookup: CDR1 MGHRA, CDR2 YSYEKL. With V trimmed by 0 bases and J by 0 bases, 11 bases remained unmatched. In nucleotides, the CDR3 is TGCGCCAGCAGCCAAGATTTAACGGGACAGCTAAACTCTGGGGCCAACGTCCTGACTTTC. Amino acid sequence: CASSQDLTGQLNSGANVLTF.

The V and J genes are TRBV7-2 and TRBJ1-5; D is possibly TRBD1 (5 bases). The CDR3 covers 14 residues. The ends were cut back, 5 bases at V and 5 bases at J, with 13 bases in the middle. CDR1 is SGHTA and CDR2 is FQGNSA in the germline V gene. CDR3 coding DNA: TGTGCCAGCAGCCGGGATGTGGGGGATCAGCCCCAGCATTTT. It is translated as CASSRDVGDQPQHF.